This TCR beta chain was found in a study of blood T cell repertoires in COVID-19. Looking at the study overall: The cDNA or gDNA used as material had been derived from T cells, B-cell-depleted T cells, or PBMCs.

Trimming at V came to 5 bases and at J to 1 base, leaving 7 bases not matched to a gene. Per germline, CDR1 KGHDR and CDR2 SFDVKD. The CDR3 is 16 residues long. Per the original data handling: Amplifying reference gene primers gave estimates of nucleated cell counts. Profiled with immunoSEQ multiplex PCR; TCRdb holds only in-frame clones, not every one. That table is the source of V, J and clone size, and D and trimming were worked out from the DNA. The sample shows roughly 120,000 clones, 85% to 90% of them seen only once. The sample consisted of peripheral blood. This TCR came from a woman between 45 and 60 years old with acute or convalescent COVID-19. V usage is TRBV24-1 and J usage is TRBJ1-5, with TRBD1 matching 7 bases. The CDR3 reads CATSARTGLSNQPQHF. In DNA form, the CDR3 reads TGTGCCACCAGTGCCCGGACAGGTTTAAGCAATCAGCCCCAGCATTTT.